These 21 T cell receptor beta chains originate from one sample sequenced in a study of coeliac disease. Study-level findings and limits: Control samples showed higher TRB and TRG clonality than intraepithelial and lamina propria samples in active celiac disease.

These receptors' antigens are unknown. The repertoire was sequenced with immunoSEQ multiplex PCR; TCRdb's copy has only in-frame clones and lacks some. Of over 3,000 clones in the sample, about 66% were seen once. Sequencing input: intraepithelial lymphocytes from the gut. These receptors originate from a woman aged 60 to 75 with active celiac disease.

This chain connects TRBV15 to TRBJ1-2; D remains unclear. Trimming cost V 0 bases and J 6 bases, with 8 bases left between them. CDR1 and CDR2 from the germline V gene are LNHNV and YYDKDF (reference sequence). The CDR3 sequence is 13 residues long. The CDR3 sequence: CATSRDGGDGYTF. The DNA of the CDR3 is TGTGCCACCAGCAGAGATGGCGGGGATGGCTACACCTTC. Supplemented by reference TRBV15 and TRBJ1-2, the full variable domain reads DAMVIQNPRYQVTQFGKPVTLSCSQTLNHNVMYWYQQKSSQAPKLLFHYYDKDFNNEADTPDNFQSRRPNTSFCFLDIRSPGLGDTAMYLCATSRDGGDGYTFGSGTRLTVV.

The V call is TRBV6-1, the J call TRBJ2-1, with 11 bases aligning to TRBD2. In germline, CDR1 is MNHNS, CDR2 SASEGT. The CDR3 is 15 amino acids. Losses at the gene ends were 8 bases for V and 5 bases for J; bases not matched to a gene: 8. The CDR3 sequence is CASSRGTSGHNEQFF. CDR3 sequence (DNA): TGTGCCAGCTCACGGGGGACTAGCGGTCACAATGAGCAGTTCTTC.

This clone appeared a single time. The chain combines TRBV20-1 with TRBJ1-2; D unresolved. Germline V lookup: CDR1 DFQATT, CDR2 SNEGSKA (reference sequence). The ends were cut back, 4 bases at V and 8 bases at J, with 11 bases in the middle. This CDR3 has 11 amino acids. The CDR3 DNA follows: TGCAGTGCTAACCCCCCGGGGGGCTACACCTTC. Translation: CSANPPGGYTF.

The chain is built from TRBV19 and TRBJ1-1, with a possible D match to TRBD1 (5 bases). The length of the CDR3 is 12 residues. The germline V gene has CDR1 LNHDA and CDR2 SQIVND (reference sequence). The V end lost 3 bases, the J end lost 8 bases, and 10 bases lay between the germline ends. This chain's CDR3 is CASSILGGEAFF. CDR3 nucleotides: TGTGCCAGTAGTATCCTCGGGGGGGAAGCTTTCTTT.

This chain joins TRBV19 and TRBJ2-5, with 11 bases matching TRBD2. In germline, CDR1 is LNHDA, CDR2 SQIVND (reference sequence). The CDR3 is made up of 15 amino acids. Trimming took 5 bases from V and 5 from J; bases not matched to a gene: 7. CDR3 DNA sequence: TGTGCCAGTAGTCGGGCTAGCGGGGGGCCCGAGACCCAGTACTTC. Translation: CASSRASGGPETQYF.

The chain combines TRBV19 with TRBJ2-7; D is uncertain. Trimming left V 5 bases short and J 0 bases short, with 8 bases between. CDR1 and CDR2 (germline): LNHDA, SQIVND (reference sequence). The CDR3 spans 13 residues. CDR3 nucleotide sequence: TGTGCCAGTAGTGCGGCTAGCTCCTACGAGCAGTACTTC. As protein: CASSAASSYEQYF.

The chain couples TRBV9 to TRBJ2-1, with D perhaps matching TRBD2 (5 bases). There are 13 residues in the CDR3. V gave up 3 bases and J gave up 6 bases, with 10 bases separating them. Per the germline V gene, CDR1 is SGDLS and CDR2 is YYNGEE. The CDR3 spells CASSGTSLNEQFF. CDR3 DNA: TGTGCCAGCAGCGGGACTTCCCTCAATGAGCAGTTCTTC.

This clone has a handful of counts. The chain couples TRBV2 to TRBJ1-3, with D tentatively TRBD1 (6 bases). CDR3 length equals 16 residues. Germline loops: CDR1 SNHLY, CDR2 FYNNEI. The V end lost 0 bases, the J end lost 2 bases, and 11 bases lay between the germline ends. CDR3 DNA: TGTGCCAGCAGTGAAGCCCCCCCAGGGGCTGGAAACACCATATATTTT. It specifies CASSEAPPGAGNTIYF.

The rearrangement links TRBV7-3 to TRBJ2-1; TRBD1 matches at 7 bases. V shed 1 base and J 15 bases; nucleotides not matched to a gene: 12. Germline-derived CDR1 and CDR2 are SGHTA and FQGTGA. This CDR3 region has 14 residues. The chain's CDR3 is CASSLIEVRGKLFF. CDR3 DNA sequence: TGTGCCAGCAGCTTAATTGAAGTCAGGGGGAAATTGTTCTTC.

The rearrangement links TRBV14 to TRBJ2-3, with D hard to call. The V gene lost 0 bases and the J gene lost 5 bases, with 9 bases spanning the gap. Germline V gene data show CDR1 as SGHDN and CDR2 as FVKESK. This CDR3 has 14 amino acids. The CDR3 here is CASSQEMVLDTQYF. CDR3 coding DNA: TGTGCCAGCAGCCAAGAAATGGTACTAGATACGCAGTATTTT.

This chain links TRBV16 with TRBJ1-2; tentatively, D is TRBD1 (6 bases). The germline gives CDR1 KGHSY, CDR2 FQNENV. The CDR3 length is 15 residues. Trimming removed 5 bases from V and 5 bases from J, with 18 bases in between. CDR3 coding DNA: TGTGCCAGCAGCGAAACGGGACATCCAGGTTATGGCTACACCTTC. It yields the protein CASSETGHPGYGYTF.

This rearrangement joins TRBV7-8 to TRBJ1-5; 9 nucleotides line up with TRBD1. The germline gives CDR1 SGHVS, CDR2 FQNEAQ. V dropped 3 bases and J dropped 5; count of bases not matched to a gene: 2. The CDR3 runs to 14 residues. CDR3 residues: CASSLGTGHQPQHF. The CDR3 DNA is TGTGCCAGCAGCTTGGGGACAGGGCATCAGCCCCAGCATTTT.

The V and J genes are TRBV27 and TRBJ1-2; a weak D match, TRBD1 (5 bases). Germline CDR1 MNHEY, CDR2 SMNVEV (reference sequence). V was trimmed by 3 bases and J by 6 bases, leaving 14 bases between them. The CDR3 is 14 amino acids. CDR3: CASSLWWGVHGYTF. CDR3 sequence (DNA): TGTGCCAGCAGTTTGTGGTGGGGGGTCCATGGCTACACCTTC.

This clone was seen a few times. The chain recombines TRBV4-3 with TRBJ2-5; D is possibly TRBD2 (6 bases). In germline, CDR1 is LGHNA, CDR2 YSLEER. The CDR3 totals 16 residues. V was shortened by 1 base and J by 5 bases, with 17 bases between the two germline ends. The CDR3 nucleotides are TGCGCCAGCAGCCAAGGGGGGTATGCGGGGAAGGAGACCCAGTACTTC. As protein: CASSQGGYAGKETQYF.

V gene TRBV30 combines with J gene TRBJ1-4; tentatively, D is TRBD1 (6 bases). CDR1 is GTSNPN, CDR2 SVGIG, per germline (reference sequence). The V and J ends lost 5 bases and 7 bases respectively, with 17 bases between them. The CDR3 is made up of 14 amino acids. The CDR3 DNA reads as TGTGCCTGGGATGGGGGGGCCGTCGGTGAAAAACTGTTTTTT. It yields the protein CAWDGGAVGEKLFF.

This clone is deemed medium-sized. The J gene is TRBJ1-6, the V gene TRBV7-6, with 9 bases aligning to TRBD1. The CDR3 totals 16 residues. In germline, CDR1 is SGHVS, CDR2 FNYEAQ. V was clipped by 5 bases and J by 9 bases; unmatched bases: 11. The CDR3 is CASSPEPGQGGSPLHF. CDR3 sequence (DNA): TGTGCCAGCAGCCCAGAACCGGGACAGGGAGGTTCACCCCTCCACTTT.

The chain couples TRBV5-5 to TRBJ2-7, with D possibly being TRBD1 (7 bases). Germline CDR1 SGHKS, CDR2 YYEKEE (reference sequence). This CDR3 has 15 amino acids. Trimming took 4 bases from V and 6 from J, leaving 20 bases between them. CDR3 nucleotide sequence: TGTGCCAGCAGCCTAGCGACAGGGCCGAAGGGCGAGCAGTACTTC. Translation: CASSLATGPKGEQYF.

This clone has only one observation. The CDR3 spells CASMGTGTYEQYF. CDR3 coding DNA: TGTGCCAGCATGGGGACAGGGACCTACGAGCAGTACTTC. The V and J genes are TRBV6-1 and TRBJ2-7; the match to TRBD1 covers 9 bases. Trimming removed 7 bases from V and 2 bases from J; junction bases left unmatched: 3. The CDR3 consists of 13 residues. Looked up from germline, CDR1 is MNHNS and CDR2 is SASEGT.

The rearrangement links TRBV10-1 to TRBJ2-3; a possible D gene is TRBD2 (6 bases). Trimming shortened V by 4 bases and J by 2 bases, and 13 bases separated the two germline ends. The CDR3 extends over 15 amino acids. Germline V gene sequence: CDR1 WNHNN, CDR2 SYGVQD (reference sequence). CDR3 sequence: CASSGTGLHTDTQYF. CDR3 bases: TGCGCCAGCAGTGGAACGGGACTCCACACAGATACGCAGTATTTT.

The chain uses TRBV7-8 and TRBJ1-1, with a tentative D call TRBD1 (5 bases). V lost 5 bases and J 5 bases, leaving 15 bases between the germline ends. This CDR3 is 14 amino acids long. Germline V gene sequence: CDR1 SGHVS, CDR2 FQNEAQ. The CDR3 DNA follows: TGTGCCAGCAGCCCCGACAGCCGGTGGACTGAAGCTTTCTTT. Translating gives CASSPDSRWTEAFF.

For this clone: Other nucleotide sequences from this sample produce the same CDR3. The rearrangement joins TRBV7-2 to TRBJ1-6; D is ambiguous. The V gene lost 1 base and the J gene lost 8 bases, with 6 bases spanning the gap. The CDR3 is made up of 13 amino acids. Germline V lookup: CDR1 SGHTA, CDR2 FQGNSA. This chain's CDR3 is CASSLDRYSPLHF. CDR3 sequence (DNA): TGTGCCAGCAGCTTAGATCGGTATTCACCCCTCCACTTT.